This entry features one T cell receptor beta chain sequence. Its antigen is as yet unknown. This entry comes from a study of vaccination and CD4 T cells after COVID-19. In the study overall: Overlapping spike peptides of SARS-CoV-2, HCoV-NL63, HCoV-OC43 and HCoV-229E stimulated the cells. Study conclusions and caveats: The rise in median SARS-CoV-2-reactive clonotypes, from approximately 21 to 40, was not significant.

Germline V CDR1 and CDR2: SEHNR, FQNEAQ (reference sequence). J lost 3 bases, V lost 5 bases, and 3 bases had no gene match. The CDR3 sequence is 14 residues long. Treatment in this sample: roughly 10-day PBMC culture with coronavirus spike peptide pools or control peptides (ViraFEST assay). Cultured CD4+ T cell DNA underwent sequencing with the Oncomine TCR Beta short-read assay. TCRdb recomputed calls from the PCR reads with MiXCR, one row per CDR3 protein. The sample contains roughly 13,000 distinct CDR3 sequences, just under 75% of which appear only once. The specimen sequenced was CD4+ T cells from blood, cultured in vitro. This chain joins TRBV7-9 and TRBJ1-4, with 7 bases aligning to TRBD1. This TCR was sampled from a human donor who had recovered from COVID-19. CDR3 residues: CASSQQGSNEKLFF. In nucleotides, the CDR3 is TGTGCCAGCAGCCAACAGGGGTCTAATGAAAAACTGTTTTTT.